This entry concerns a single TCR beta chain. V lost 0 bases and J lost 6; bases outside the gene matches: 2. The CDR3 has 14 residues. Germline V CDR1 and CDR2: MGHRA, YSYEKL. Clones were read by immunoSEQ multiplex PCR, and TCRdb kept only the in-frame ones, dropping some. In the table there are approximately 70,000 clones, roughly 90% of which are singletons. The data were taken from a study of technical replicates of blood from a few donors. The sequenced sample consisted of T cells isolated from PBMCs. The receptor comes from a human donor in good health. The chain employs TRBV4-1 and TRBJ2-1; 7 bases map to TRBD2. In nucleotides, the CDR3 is TGCGCCAGCAGCCAAGATAGCGGGCGCAATGAGCAGTTCTTC. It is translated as CASSQDSGRNEQFF.